The sequence of this TCR beta chain was determined in a study of CD8 T cells in Susac syndrome. Losses at the gene ends were 1 base for V and 2 bases for J; bases not matched to a gene: 15. Per the germline V gene, CDR1 is LGHDT and CDR2 is YNNKEL (reference sequence). The CDR3 covers 19 residues. Remarks on this clonotype: Its antigen is currently unknown.

RNA amounts of roughly 0.5 to 1 ug underwent reverse transcription with random hexamers. Amplification of TCR beta CDR3 used immunoSEQ multiplex PCR across 54 Vbeta and 13 Jbeta. A single record per CDR3 protein comes from TCRdb applying MiXCR to the immunoSEQ multiplex PCR reads. This table holds 120,000 or so distinct CDR3 sequences, over 85% found once. Overall study findings and caveats: Several Susac-specific public clones appeared in CD8+ TEMRA repertoires, and 15 to 20 in total CD8+ repertoires.

Sequencing was done on a sample of CD8+ T cells from PBMCs. This clonotype was sampled from a human donor with Susac syndrome. J is TRBJ2-3 and V is TRBV3-1; TRBD2 matches at 7 bases. The CDR3 here is CASSQGLLAELQYTDTQYF. DNA of the CDR3: TGTGCCAGCAGCCAAGGCCTCCTAGCGGAGCTGCAGTACACAGATACGCAGTATTTT.